Reported below is one T cell receptor beta chain. The CDR3 extends over 14 amino acids. Germline CDR1 and CDR2: SGDLS and YYNGEE. Between the trimmed V and J ends, which lost 3 bases and 7 bases, there was a span of 11 bases. The table came from immunoSEQ multiplex PCR; TCRdb's copy has only in-frame clones and leaves some out. The sample lists about 53,000 clones, around 81% seen once, with around 22% in the top ten. The data belong to a study of blood T cell repertoires in COVID-19. Study in general: Acute and convalescent COVID-19 samples came from the United States, Italy and Spain. T cells, B-cell-depleted T cells, or PBMCs supplied cDNA or gDNA.

The rearrangement uses TRBV9 and TRBJ1-6, with a weak D call TRBD1 (5 bases). This TCR was recovered from a woman of 80 years or more with COVID-19, enrolled during active disease. The sequencing input was peripheral blood. CDR3 bases: TGTGCCAGCAGCGAAACAGGAAAAAATTCACCCCTCCACTTT. This sequence encodes CASSETGKNSPLHF.